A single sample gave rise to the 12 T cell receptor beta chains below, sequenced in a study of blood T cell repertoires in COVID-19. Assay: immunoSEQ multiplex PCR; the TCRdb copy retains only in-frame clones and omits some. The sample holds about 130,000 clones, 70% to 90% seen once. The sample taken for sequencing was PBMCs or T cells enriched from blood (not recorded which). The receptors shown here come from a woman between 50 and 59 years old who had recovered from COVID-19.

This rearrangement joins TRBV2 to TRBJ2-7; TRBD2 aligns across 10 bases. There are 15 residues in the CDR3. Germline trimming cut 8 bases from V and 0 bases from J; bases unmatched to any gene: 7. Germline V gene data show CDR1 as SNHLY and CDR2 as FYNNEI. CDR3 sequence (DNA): TGTGCCAGCGGGGTTAGCGGGGGGAGCTCCTACGAGCAGTACTTC. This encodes CASGVSGGSSYEQYF.

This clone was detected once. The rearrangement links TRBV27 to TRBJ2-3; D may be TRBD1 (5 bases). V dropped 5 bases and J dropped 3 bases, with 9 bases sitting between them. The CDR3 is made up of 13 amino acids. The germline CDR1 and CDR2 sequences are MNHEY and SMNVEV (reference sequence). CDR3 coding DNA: TGTGCCAGCAGTCTAACAGGTACAGATACGCAGTATTTT. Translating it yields CASSLTGTDTQYF.

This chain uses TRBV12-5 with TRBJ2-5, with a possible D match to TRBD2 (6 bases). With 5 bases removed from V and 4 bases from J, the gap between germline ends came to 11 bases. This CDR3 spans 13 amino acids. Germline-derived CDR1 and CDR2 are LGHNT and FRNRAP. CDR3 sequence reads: CASGPPGGETQYF. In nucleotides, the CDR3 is TGTGCTAGTGGTCCGCCCGGGGGAGAGACCCAGTACTTC.

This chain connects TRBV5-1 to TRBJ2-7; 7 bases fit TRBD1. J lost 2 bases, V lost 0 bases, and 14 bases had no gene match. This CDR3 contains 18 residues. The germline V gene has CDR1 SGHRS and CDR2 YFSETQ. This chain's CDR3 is CASSLVGSSDRATYEQYF. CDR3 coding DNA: TGCGCCAGCAGCTTGGTAGGTTCCTCAGACAGGGCCACCTACGAGCAGTACTTC. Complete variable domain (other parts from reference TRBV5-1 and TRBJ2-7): KAGVTQTPRYLIKTRGQQVTLSCSPISGHRSVSWYQQTPGQGLQFLFEYFSETQRNKGNFPGRFSGRQFSNSRSEMNVSTLELGDSALYLCASSLVGSSDRATYEQYFGPGTRLTVT.

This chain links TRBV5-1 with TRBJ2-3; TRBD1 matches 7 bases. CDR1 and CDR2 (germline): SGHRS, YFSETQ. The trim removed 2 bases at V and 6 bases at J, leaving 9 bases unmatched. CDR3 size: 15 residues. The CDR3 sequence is CASSFRDSQFDTQYF. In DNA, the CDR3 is TGCGCCAGCAGCTTCCGGGACAGTCAATTTGATACGCAGTATTTT.

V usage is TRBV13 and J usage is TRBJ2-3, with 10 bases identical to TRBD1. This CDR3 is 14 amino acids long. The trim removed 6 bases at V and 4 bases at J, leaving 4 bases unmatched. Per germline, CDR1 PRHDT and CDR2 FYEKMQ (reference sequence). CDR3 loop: CASSPGTGADTQYF. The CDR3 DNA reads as TGTGCCAGCAGTCCCGGGACAGGGGCAGATACGCAGTATTTT.

The CDR3 DNA sequence: TGTGCCAGCGGTCTAGGGGCTGTGGAAAATGAGCAGTTCTTC. Protein: CASGLGAVENEQFF. The gene calls are TRBV2 and TRBJ2-1; a possible D gene is TRBD1 (5 bases). Looked up from germline, CDR1 is SNHLY and CDR2 is FYNNEI. V shed 8 bases and J shed 7 bases, with 18 bases lying between them. There are 14 residues in the CDR3.

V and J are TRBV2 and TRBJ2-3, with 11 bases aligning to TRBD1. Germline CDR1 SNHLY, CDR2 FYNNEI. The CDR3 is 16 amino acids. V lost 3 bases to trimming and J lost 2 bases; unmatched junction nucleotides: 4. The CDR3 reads CASSDGTGGPTDTQYF. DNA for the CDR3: TGTGCCAGCAGTGACGGGACAGGGGGACCCACAGATACGCAGTATTTT.

The CDR3 coding sequence is TGTGCCAGCAGCGGATCCGGGACAGGGTTTGGGGAGCTGTTTTTT. It yields the protein CASSGSGTGFGELFF. The chain couples TRBV21-1 to TRBJ2-2; no DNA check was done on the table's D call, TRBD1. TRBV21-1 has pseudogene status. This CDR3 contains 15 residues.

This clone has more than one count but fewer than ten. CDR3 in amino acids: CASSLDAGPSGYTF. DNA of the CDR3: TGTGCCAGCAGCCTTGATGCAGGGCCCTCGGGCTACACCTTC. The J gene is TRBJ1-2, the V gene TRBV7-9, with D possibly being TRBD1 (5 bases). The CDR3 extends over 14 amino acids. The germline CDR1 and CDR2 sequences are SEHNR and FQNEAQ (reference sequence). Trimming shortened V by 5 bases and J by 8 bases, and 18 bases separated the two germline ends.

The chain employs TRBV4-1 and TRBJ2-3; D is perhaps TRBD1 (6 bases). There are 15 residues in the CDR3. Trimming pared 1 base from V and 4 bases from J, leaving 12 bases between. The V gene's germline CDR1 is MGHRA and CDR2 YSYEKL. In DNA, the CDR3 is TGCGCCAGCAGCCAAGTATTACAGGGCTCAGATACGCAGTATTTT. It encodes CASSQVLQGSDTQYF.

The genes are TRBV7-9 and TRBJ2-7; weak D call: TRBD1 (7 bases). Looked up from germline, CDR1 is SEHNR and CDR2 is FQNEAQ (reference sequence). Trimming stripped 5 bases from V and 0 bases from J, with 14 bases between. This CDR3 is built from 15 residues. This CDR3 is CASSQTGRSSYEQYF. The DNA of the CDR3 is TGTGCCAGCAGCCAGACAGGGAGGAGCTCCTACGAGCAGTACTTC.